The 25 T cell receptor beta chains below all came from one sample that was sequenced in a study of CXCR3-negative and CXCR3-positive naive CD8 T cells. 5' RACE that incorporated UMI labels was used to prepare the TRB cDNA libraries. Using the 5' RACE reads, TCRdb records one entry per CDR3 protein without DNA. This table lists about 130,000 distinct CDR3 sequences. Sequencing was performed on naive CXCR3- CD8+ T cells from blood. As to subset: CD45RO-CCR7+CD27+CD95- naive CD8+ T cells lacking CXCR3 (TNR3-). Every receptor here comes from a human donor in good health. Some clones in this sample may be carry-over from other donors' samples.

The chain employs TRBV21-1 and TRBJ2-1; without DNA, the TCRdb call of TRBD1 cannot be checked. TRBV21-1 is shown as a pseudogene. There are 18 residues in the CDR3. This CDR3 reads CASSKHATRDRVSNEQFF.

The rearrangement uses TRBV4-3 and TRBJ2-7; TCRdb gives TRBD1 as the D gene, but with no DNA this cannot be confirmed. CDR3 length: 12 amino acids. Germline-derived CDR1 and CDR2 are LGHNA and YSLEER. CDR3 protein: CARGQGLGEQYF.

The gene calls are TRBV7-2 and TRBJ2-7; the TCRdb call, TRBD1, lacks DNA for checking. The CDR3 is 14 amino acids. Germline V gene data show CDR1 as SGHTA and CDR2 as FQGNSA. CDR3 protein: CASSFGAGNYEQYF.

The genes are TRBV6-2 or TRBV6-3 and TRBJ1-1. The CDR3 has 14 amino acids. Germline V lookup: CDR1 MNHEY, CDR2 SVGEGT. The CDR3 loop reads CASSYQDRNTEAFF.

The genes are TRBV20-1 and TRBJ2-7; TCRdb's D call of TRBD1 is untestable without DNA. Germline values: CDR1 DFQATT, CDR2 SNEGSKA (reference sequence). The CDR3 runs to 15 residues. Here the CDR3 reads CSARDSRGAQDEQYF.

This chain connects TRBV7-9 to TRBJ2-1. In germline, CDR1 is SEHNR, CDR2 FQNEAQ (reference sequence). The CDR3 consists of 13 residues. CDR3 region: CASSSGFNNEQFF.

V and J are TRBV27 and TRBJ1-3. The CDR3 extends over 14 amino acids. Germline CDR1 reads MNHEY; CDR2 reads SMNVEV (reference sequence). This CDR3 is CASSLAGTGNTIYF.

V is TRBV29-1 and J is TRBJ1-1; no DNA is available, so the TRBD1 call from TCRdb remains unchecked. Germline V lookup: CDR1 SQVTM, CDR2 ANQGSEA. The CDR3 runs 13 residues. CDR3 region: CSVERQGGTEAFF.

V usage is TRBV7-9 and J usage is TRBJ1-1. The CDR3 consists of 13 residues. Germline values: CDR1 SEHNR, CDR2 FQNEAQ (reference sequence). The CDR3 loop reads CAASGGRDTEAFF.

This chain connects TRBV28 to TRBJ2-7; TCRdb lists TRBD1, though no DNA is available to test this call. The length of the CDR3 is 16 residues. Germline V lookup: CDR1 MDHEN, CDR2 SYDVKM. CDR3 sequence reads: CASSPIHGTGAHEQYF.

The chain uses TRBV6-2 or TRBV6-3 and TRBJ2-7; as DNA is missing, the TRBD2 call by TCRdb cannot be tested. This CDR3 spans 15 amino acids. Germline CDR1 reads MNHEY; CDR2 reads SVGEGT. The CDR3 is CASSYSTSGAYEQYF.

The CDR3 spells CASNAGTNDEQFF. The rearrangement links TRBV7-6 to TRBJ2-1; lacking DNA, the TRBD2 call made by TCRdb goes unchecked. The CDR3 loop spans 13 amino acids. Germline V gene sequence: CDR1 SGHVS, CDR2 FNYEAQ.

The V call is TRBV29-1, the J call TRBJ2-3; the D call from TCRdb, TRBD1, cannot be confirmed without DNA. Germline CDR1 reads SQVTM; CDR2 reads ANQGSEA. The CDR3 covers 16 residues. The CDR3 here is CSVGTGYSSYSDTQYF.

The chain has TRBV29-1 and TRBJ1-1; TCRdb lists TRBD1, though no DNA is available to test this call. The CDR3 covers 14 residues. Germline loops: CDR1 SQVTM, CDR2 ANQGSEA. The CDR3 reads CSVTTGGGGPEAFF. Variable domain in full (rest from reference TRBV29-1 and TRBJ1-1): SAVISQKPSRDICQRGTSLTIQCQVDSQVTMMFWYRQQPGQSLTLIATANQGSEATYESGFVIDKFPISRPNLTFSTLTVSNMSPEDSSIYLCSVTTGGGGPEAFFGQGTRLTVV.

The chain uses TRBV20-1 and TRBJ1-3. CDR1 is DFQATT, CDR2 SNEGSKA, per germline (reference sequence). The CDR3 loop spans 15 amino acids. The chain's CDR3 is CSASARVGAGNTIYF.

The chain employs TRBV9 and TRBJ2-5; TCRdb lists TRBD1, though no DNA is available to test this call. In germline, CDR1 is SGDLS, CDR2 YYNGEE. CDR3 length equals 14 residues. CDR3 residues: CASSLFGAGETQYF.

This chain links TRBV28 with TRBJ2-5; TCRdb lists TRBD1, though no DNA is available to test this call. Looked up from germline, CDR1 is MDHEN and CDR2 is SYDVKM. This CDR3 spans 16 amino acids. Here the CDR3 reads CASSRKGFGPSVTQYF.

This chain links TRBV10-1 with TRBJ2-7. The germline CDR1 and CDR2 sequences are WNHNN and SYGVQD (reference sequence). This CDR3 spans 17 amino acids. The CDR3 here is CASSESTATVPTYEQYF.

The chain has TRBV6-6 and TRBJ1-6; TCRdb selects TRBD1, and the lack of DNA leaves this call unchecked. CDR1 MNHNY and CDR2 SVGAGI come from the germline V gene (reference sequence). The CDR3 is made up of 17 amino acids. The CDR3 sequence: CASSYSFRGDDTSPLHF.

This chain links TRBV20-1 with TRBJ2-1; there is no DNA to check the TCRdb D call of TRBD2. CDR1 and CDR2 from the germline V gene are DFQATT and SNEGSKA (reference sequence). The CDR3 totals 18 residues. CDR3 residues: CSAIGLAGDPSSYNEQFF.

The CDR3 reads CASSSTDQGGEAFF. The V and J genes are TRBV4-1 and TRBJ1-1. The CDR3 runs 14 residues. In germline, CDR1 is MGHRA, CDR2 YSYEKL.

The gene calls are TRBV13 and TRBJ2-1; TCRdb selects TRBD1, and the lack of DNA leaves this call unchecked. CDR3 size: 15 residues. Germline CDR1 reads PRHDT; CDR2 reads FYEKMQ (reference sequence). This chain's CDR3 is CASSFRQGPYNEQFF.

CDR3 in amino acids: CASSSGLAGYEQFF. This chain joins TRBV6-2 or TRBV6-3 and TRBJ2-1; with no DNA, the TCRdb D assignment of TRBD2 cannot be verified. From germline, CDR1 is MNHEY and CDR2 SVGEGT. This CDR3 is 14 amino acids long.

The CDR3 sequence is CASSKNRQGPYEQYF. The rearrangement joins TRBV21-1 to TRBJ2-7; with no DNA, the TCRdb D assignment of TRBD1 cannot be verified. TRBV21-1 constitutes a pseudogene. The CDR3 length is 15 residues.

The CDR3 protein is CASSVEGPSYEQYF. The chain is built from TRBV9 and TRBJ2-7; TCRdb outputs TRBD2, but without DNA this stays unchecked. CDR1 is SGDLS and CDR2 is YYNGEE in the germline V gene. CDR3 size: 14 residues.